This T cell receptor beta chain was sequenced in a study of T cells after yellow fever vaccination. Looking at the study overall: CD3, CD45RA, CCR7 and CD95 defined the sorted EM, EMRA, CM and Tscm memory subsets.

Synthesis of TCR cDNA relied on 5'RACE template switching, which attached a universal primer site and UMIs. Using its own MiXCR run on the 5' RACE reads, TCRdb lists one record per CDR3 protein. The data contain 11,000 to 15,000 distinct CDR3 sequences, roughly 8% of them singletons. Study observations and caveats: Most clones from primary vaccination resurfaced after the booster (around 95% CD4, 70% to 90% CD8). Repertoires obtained by FACS sorting could include abundant clonotypes that entered as contaminants from the bulk population.

Sequencing used PBMCs, either bulk or a sorted T-cell subset (CD4+, CD8+, memory, or dextramer-sorted; not recorded which), obtained on the day of the yellow fever booster vaccination. This sequence was found in a young man who received the YFV17D yellow fever vaccine.

CDR3 nucleotides: TGTGCCAGCAACCAGGGCAGCTCCTACGAGCAGTACTTC. Residues: CASNQGSSYEQYF. The J gene is TRBJ2-7, the V gene TRBV27; D is possibly TRBD1 (5 bases). Trimming left V 7 bases short and J 0 bases short, with 10 bases between. The CDR3 loop spans 13 amino acids. Looked up from germline, CDR1 is MNHEY and CDR2 is SMNVEV (reference sequence).